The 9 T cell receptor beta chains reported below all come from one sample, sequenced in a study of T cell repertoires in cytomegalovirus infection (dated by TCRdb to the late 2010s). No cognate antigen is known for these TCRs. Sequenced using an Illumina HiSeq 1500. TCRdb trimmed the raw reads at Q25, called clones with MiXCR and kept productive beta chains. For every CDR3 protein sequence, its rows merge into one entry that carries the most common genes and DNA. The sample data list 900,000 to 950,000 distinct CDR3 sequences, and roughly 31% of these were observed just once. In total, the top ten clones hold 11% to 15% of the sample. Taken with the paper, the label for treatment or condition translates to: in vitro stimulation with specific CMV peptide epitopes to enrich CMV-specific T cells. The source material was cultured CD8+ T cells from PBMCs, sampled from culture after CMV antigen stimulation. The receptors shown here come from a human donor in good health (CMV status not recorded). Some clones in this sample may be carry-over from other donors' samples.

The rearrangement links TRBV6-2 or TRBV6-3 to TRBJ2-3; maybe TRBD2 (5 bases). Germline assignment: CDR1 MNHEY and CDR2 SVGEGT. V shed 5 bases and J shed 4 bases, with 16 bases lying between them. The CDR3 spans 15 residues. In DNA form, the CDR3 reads TGTGCCAGCAGTACCCACGAGGGAAGGTCAGATACGCAGTATTTT. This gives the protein CASSTHEGRSDTQYF.

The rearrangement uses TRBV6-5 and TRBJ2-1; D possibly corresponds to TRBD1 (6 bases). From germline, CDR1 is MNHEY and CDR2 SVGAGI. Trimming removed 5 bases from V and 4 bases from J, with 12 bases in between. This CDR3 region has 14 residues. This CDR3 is CASSPLDRYNEQFF. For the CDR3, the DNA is TGTGCCAGCAGTCCTTTAGACAGGTACAATGAGCAGTTCTTC.

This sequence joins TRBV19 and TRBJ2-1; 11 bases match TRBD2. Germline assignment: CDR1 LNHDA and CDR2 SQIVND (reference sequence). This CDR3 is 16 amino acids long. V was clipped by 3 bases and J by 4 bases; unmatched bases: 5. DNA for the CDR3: TGTGCCAGTAGTATCCCCGGACTAGCGGGTTACAATGAGCAGTTCTTC. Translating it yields CASSIPGLAGYNEQFF.

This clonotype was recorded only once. In DNA, the CDR3 is TGTGCCAGCAGCGATGACCCACTCCACGAGCAGTACTTC. It specifies CASSDDPLHEQYF. The genes are TRBV4-2 and TRBJ2-7; D uncertain. The CDR3 spans 13 residues. Germline CDR1 LGHNA, CDR2 YNFKEQ. Trimming took off 5 bases at V and 5 bases at J, with 13 bases between the two ends.

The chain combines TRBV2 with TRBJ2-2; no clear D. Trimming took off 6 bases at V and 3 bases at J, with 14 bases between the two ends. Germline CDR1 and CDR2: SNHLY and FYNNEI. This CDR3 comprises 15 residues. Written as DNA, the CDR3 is TGTGCCAGCAGGCCAGGTCAAGATTACACCGGGGAGCTGTTTTTT. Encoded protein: CASRPGQDYTGELFF.

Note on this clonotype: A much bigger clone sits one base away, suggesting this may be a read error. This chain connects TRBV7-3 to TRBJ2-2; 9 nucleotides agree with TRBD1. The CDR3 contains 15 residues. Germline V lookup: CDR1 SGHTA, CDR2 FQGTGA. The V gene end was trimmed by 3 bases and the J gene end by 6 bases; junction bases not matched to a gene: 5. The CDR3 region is CASSLGQGSAGELFF. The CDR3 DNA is TGTGCCAGCAGCTTGGGACAGGGTAGCGCCGGGGAGCTGTTTTTT.

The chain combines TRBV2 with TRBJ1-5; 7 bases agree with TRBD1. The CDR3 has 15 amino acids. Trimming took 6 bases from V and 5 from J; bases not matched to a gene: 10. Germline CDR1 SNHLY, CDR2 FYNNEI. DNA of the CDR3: TGTGCCAGCAGGTCCCGGGACAGAATCGATCAGCCCCAGCATTTT. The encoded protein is CASRSRDRIDQPQHF. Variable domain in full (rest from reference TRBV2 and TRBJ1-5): EPEVTQTPSHQVTQMGQEVILRCVPISNHLYFYWYRQILGQKVEFLVSFYNNEISEKSEIFDDQFSVERPDGSNFTLKIRSTKLEDSAMYFCASRSRDRIDQPQHFGDGTRLSIL.

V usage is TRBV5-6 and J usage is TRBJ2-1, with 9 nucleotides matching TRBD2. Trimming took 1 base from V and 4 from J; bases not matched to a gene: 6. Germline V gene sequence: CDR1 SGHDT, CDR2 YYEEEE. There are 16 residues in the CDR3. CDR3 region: CASSLRRGGAYNEQFF. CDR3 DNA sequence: TGTGCCAGCAGCTTGAGACGCGGGGGGGCTTACAATGAGCAGTTCTTC.

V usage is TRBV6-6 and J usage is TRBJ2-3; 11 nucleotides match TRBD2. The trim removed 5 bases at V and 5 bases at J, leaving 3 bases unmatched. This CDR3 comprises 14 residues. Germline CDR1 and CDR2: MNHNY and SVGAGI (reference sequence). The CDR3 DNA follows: TGTGCCAGCAGTCCCGGGACTAGCGGAGATACGCAGTATTTT. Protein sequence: CASSPGTSGDTQYF.